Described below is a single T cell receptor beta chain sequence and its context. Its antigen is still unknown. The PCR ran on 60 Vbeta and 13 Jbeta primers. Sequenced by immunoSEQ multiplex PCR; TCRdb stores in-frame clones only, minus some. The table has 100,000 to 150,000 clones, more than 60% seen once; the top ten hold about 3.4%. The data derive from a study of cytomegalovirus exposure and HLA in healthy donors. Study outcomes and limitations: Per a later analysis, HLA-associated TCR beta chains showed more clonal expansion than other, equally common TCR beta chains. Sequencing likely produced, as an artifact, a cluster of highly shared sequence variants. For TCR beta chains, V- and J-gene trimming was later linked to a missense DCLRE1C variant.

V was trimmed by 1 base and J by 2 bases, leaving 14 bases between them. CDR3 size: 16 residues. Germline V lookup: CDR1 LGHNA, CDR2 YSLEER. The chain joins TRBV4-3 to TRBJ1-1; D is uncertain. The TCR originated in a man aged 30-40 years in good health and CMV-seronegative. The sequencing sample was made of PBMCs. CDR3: CASSQVVADINTEAFF. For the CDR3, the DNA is TGCGCCAGCAGCCAAGTCGTTGCAGATATAAACACTGAAGCTTTCTTT.